The 30 T cell receptor beta chains below all came from one sample that was sequenced in a study of blood T cell repertoires in COVID-19. The data were produced by immunoSEQ multiplex PCR, yet TCRdb's version contains in-frame clones alone and is incomplete. This table has 150,000 or so clones, 75% to 90% appearing once. Sequencing input: PBMCs or T cells enriched from blood (not recorded which). Every receptor here comes from an older man who had been exposed to COVID-19.

The chain employs TRBV19 and TRBJ2-7; a weak D match, TRBD2 (6 bases). Per the germline V gene, CDR1 is LNHDA and CDR2 is SQIVND (reference sequence). V was clipped by 5 bases and J by 6 bases, with 20 bases between them. The CDR3 sequence is 15 residues long. CDR3: CASSGGTTRSAEQYF. The DNA of the CDR3 is TGTGCCAGTAGTGGAGGGACGACCCGTTCCGCCGAGCAGTACTTC.

The genes are TRBV4-2 and TRBJ1-1; TRBD1 might be the D (5 bases). CDR1 LGHNA and CDR2 YNFKEQ come from the germline V gene. The germline V and J ends were trimmed by 2 bases and 3 bases, with 7 bases remaining between them. CDR3 size: 13 residues. This chain's CDR3 is CASSQPTDTEAFF. CDR3 coding DNA: TGTGCCAGCAGCCAACCGACAGACACTGAAGCTTTCTTT.

This chain's CDR3 is CASSPRELGGNEQFF. The CDR3 DNA reads as TGTGCCAGCAGTCCTCGGGAGCTAGGAGGCAATGAGCAGTTCTTC. The chain uses TRBV6-5 and TRBJ2-1; weak D call: TRBD2 (6 bases). Trimming pared 5 bases from V and 6 bases from J, leaving 17 bases between. This CDR3 comprises 15 residues. Germline values: CDR1 MNHEY, CDR2 SVGAGI.

The rearrangement links TRBV5-1 to TRBJ2-7, with no clear D. Trimming pared 0 bases from V and 0 bases from J, leaving 10 bases between. From germline, CDR1 is SGHRS and CDR2 YFSETQ. The CDR3 is 15 residues long. For the CDR3, the DNA is TGCGCCAGCAGCTTGGCGGGTCAGAACTCCTACGAGCAGTACTTC. Amino acid sequence: CASSLAGQNSYEQYF.

In this sample, this clone turned up a few times. V and J are TRBV28 and TRBJ1-2; 8 positions match TRBD1. The trim removed 2 bases at V and 3 bases at J, leaving 5 bases unmatched. The CDR3 consists of 15 residues. CDR1 and CDR2 (germline): MDHEN, SYDVKM. For the CDR3, the DNA is TGTGCCAGCAGTTTACGACAGGGGCCCTACTATGGCTACACCTTC. It specifies CASSLRQGPYYGYTF.

This rearrangement joins TRBV7-2 to TRBJ1-4, with TRBD1 identical over 9 bases. The CDR3 is 16 residues long. V trimming: 5 bases; J trimming: 4 bases; junction bases outside the gene matches: 8. CDR1 SGHTA and CDR2 FQGNSA come from the germline V gene. CDR3: CASSPGQGLSNEKLFF. The CDR3 DNA sequence: TGTGCCAGCAGCCCCGGACAGGGGCTCAGTAATGAAAAACTGTTTTTT. Variable domain in full (rest from reference TRBV7-2 and TRBJ1-4): GAGVSQSPSNKVTEKGKDVELRCDPISGHTALYWYRQSLGQGLEFLIYFQGNSAPDKSGLPSDRFSAERTGGSVSTLTIQRTQQEDSAVYLCASSPGQGLSNEKLFFGSGTQLSVL.

The chain joins TRBV19 to TRBJ2-7, with 12 bases identical to TRBD2. V shed 4 bases, J shed 9 bases, and the junction held 4 bases outside the gene matches. Germline CDR1 LNHDA, CDR2 SQIVND (reference sequence). The CDR3 covers 13 residues. The CDR3 DNA is TGTGCCAGTAGTACCGGACTAGCGGGAACGCAGTACTTC. It yields the protein CASSTGLAGTQYF.

Written as DNA, the CDR3 is TGTGCCAGTAGTATATCTACAACTAATGAAAAACTGTTTTTT. Translated, it gives CASSISTTNEKLFF. V is TRBV19 and J is TRBJ1-4; D gene uncertain. Germline CDR1 and CDR2: LNHDA and SQIVND (reference sequence). Trimming took off 2 bases at V and 0 bases at J, with 4 bases between the two ends. This CDR3 is built from 14 residues.

This clone was found a few times. The chain uses TRBV19 and TRBJ1-5, with D perhaps matching TRBD1 (5 bases). V lost 8 bases and J lost 2, with 16 bases in between. This CDR3 comprises 15 residues. The germline V gene has CDR1 LNHDA and CDR2 SQIVND (reference sequence). In nucleotides, the CDR3 is TGTGCCAGTGAGTGGCGGGGGTCGGGCAATCAGCCCCAGCATTTT. Translation gives CASEWRGSGNQPQHF.

The J gene is TRBJ1-1, the V gene TRBV5-5, with D maybe TRBD1 (5 bases). Trimming took 4 bases from V and 3 from J, leaving 13 bases between them. This CDR3 is built from 14 residues. Germline CDR1 SGHKS, CDR2 YYEKEE (reference sequence). CDR3 nucleotide sequence: TGTGCCAGCAGCCTCAGGGTTGTGGACACTGAAGCTTTCTTT. This gives the protein CASSLRVVDTEAFF.

This chain uses TRBV4-2 with TRBJ1-2; 9 nucleotides align to TRBD1. The CDR3 spans 14 residues. Germline V gene data show CDR1 as LGHNA and CDR2 as YNFKEQ. J gave up 8 bases and V 4 bases, and 8 bases lay outside the gene matches. The CDR3 sequence: CASSPRDREGGYTF. The CDR3 coding sequence is TGTGCCAGCAGCCCGCGGGACAGGGAGGGAGGCTACACCTTC.

The chain is built from TRBV5-6 and TRBJ1-4; D is unclear. V was clipped by 6 bases and J by 7 bases, with 19 bases between them. CDR1 is SGHDT, CDR2 YYEEEE, per germline. The CDR3 covers 15 residues. The CDR3 sequence: CASTESFRGGEKLFF. The CDR3 region has the DNA TGTGCCAGCACAGAGAGTTTTCGGGGTGGTGAAAAACTGTTTTTT.

The V and J genes are TRBV18 and TRBJ1-6, with D perhaps matching TRBD1 (6 bases). CDR1 and CDR2 from the germline V gene are KGHSH and LQKENI. The V end was cut by 2 bases, the J end by 6 bases, with 11 bases between. The CDR3 length is 15 residues. CDR3 amino acids: CASSPVDSLNSPLHF. Written as DNA, the CDR3 is TGTGCCAGCTCACCAGTGGACAGCCTTAATTCACCCCTCCACTTT.

J is TRBJ1-5 and V is TRBV19; no reliable D call. V lost 8 bases and J 2 bases, leaving 10 bases between the germline ends. From germline, CDR1 is LNHDA and CDR2 SQIVND (reference sequence). The CDR3 loop spans 13 amino acids. CDR3 nucleotide sequence: TGTGCCAGTTGTGGGCAGCGCAATCAGCCCCAGCATTTT. Protein sequence: CASCGQRNQPQHF.

This clone was detected only a few times. The V call is TRBV6-5, the J call TRBJ2-7, with 7 bases that match TRBD1. The CDR3 is made up of 13 amino acids. Germline V gene sequence: CDR1 MNHEY, CDR2 SVGAGI. Trimming cost V 4 bases and J 3 bases; bases outside gene matches: 3. CDR3 DNA sequence: TGTGCCAGCAGTTGGGGGACAGACTACGAGCAGTACTTC. Its translation: CASSWGTDYEQYF.

This sequence joins TRBV28 and TRBJ1-2, with D perhaps matching TRBD1 (5 bases). The ends were cut back, 7 bases at V and 8 bases at J, with 23 bases in the middle. This CDR3 is 15 amino acids long. Germline CDR1 and CDR2: MDHEN and SYDVKM. The CDR3 protein is CASTVPTDLIGGYTF. The CDR3 bases are TGTGCCAGCACCGTACCGACAGATCTCATTGGGGGCTACACCTTC.

The V call is TRBV6-6, the J call TRBJ1-2, with a weak D call TRBD1 (6 bases). Germline V CDR1 and CDR2: MNHNY, SVGAGI (reference sequence). CDR3 length equals 16 residues. The V end was cut by 2 bases, the J end by 2 bases, with 15 bases between. The CDR3 sequence is CASSYDSRGANYGYTF. CDR3 DNA: TGTGCCAGCAGTTACGACTCCAGGGGAGCAAACTATGGCTACACCTTC.

The V and J genes are TRBV9 and TRBJ1-1; tentatively, D is TRBD1 (6 bases). V dropped 3 bases and J dropped 1 base, with 13 bases sitting between them. Germline CDR1 is SGDLS and CDR2 is YYNGEE. This CDR3 comprises 15 residues. This chain's CDR3 is CASSANQGRNTEAFF. The CDR3 DNA reads as TGTGCCAGCAGCGCAAACCAGGGGCGGAACACTGAAGCTTTCTTT.

This clone was counted a single time. V usage is TRBV6-2 or TRBV6-3 and J usage is TRBJ2-1, with 9 bases matching TRBD2. The CDR3 consists of 16 residues. The junction had 13 bases not matched to a gene; V was cut back by 4 bases and J by 9 bases. Per germline, CDR1 MNHEY and CDR2 SVGEGT. The CDR3 is CASSLLAGGPSGEQFF. The CDR3 nucleotides are TGTGCCAGCAGTTTATTGGCGGGAGGGCCTTCGGGTGAGCAGTTCTTC.

J is TRBJ2-1 and V is TRBV25-1; 10 positions agree with TRBD2. Germline V gene lookup returns CDR1 MGHDK and CDR2 SYGVNS. This CDR3 has 16 amino acids. Unmatched junction bases numbered 7, after V lost 3 bases and J lost 5 bases. The CDR3 reads CASSEQRGGLNNEQFF. DNA of the CDR3: TGTGCCAGCAGTGAGCAGCGGGGGGGCCTGAACAATGAGCAGTTCTTC.

This chain links TRBV7-9 with TRBJ1-1; D is undetermined. This CDR3 contains 14 residues. The germline V gene has CDR1 SEHNR and CDR2 FQNEAQ (reference sequence). V was trimmed by 3 bases and J by 0 bases, leaving 8 bases between them. DNA of the CDR3: TGTGCCAGCAGCTTCCCACAGCTGAACACTGAAGCTTTCTTT. Translation gives CASSFPQLNTEAFF.

In this sample, this clone turned up a few times. CDR3 sequence: CASSYAGTASYEQYF. In DNA, the CDR3 is TGTGCCAGCAGTTACGCCGGGACAGCCTCCTACGAGCAGTACTTC. The chain employs TRBV6-6 and TRBJ2-7; 7 bases are a match to TRBD1. After removal of 2 bases from V and 0 bases from J, the junction contained 4 bases not matched to a gene. This CDR3 is 15 amino acids long. The germline gives CDR1 MNHNY, CDR2 SVGAGI (reference sequence).

The chain couples TRBV28 to TRBJ1-2; D may be TRBD1 (5 bases). Germline V gene sequence: CDR1 MDHEN, CDR2 SYDVKM. The ends were cut back, 6 bases at V and 8 bases at J, with 16 bases in the middle. The CDR3 is 13 amino acids. This CDR3 reads CASRGRGRGGYTF. DNA of the CDR3: TGTGCCAGCAGAGGGAGGGGACGGGGGGGCTACACCTTC.

This clone was counted a few times. The chain joins TRBV5-1 to TRBJ2-2; D remains unclear. CDR3 length equals 14 residues. Germline assignment: CDR1 SGHRS and CDR2 YFSETQ. V gave up 6 bases and J gave up 0 bases, with 9 bases separating them. This chain's CDR3 is CASTFYANTGELFF. The CDR3 DNA reads as TGCGCCAGCACCTTCTACGCGAACACCGGGGAGCTGTTTTTT.

This clone was picked up one time. The V gene is TRBV7-2, the J gene TRBJ2-7; 10 positions match TRBD2. The junction had 17 bases not matched to a gene; V was cut back by 4 bases and J by 8 bases. The CDR3 is made up of 17 amino acids. Looked up from germline, CDR1 is SGHTA and CDR2 is FQGNSA. CDR3 sequence (DNA): TGTGCCAGCAGCTCAAAGGCGATTAGCGGGGGGCTGGAGAAGCAGTACTTC. It encodes CASSSKAISGGLEKQYF.

The chain carries TRBV28 and TRBJ2-3; 15 bases are a match to TRBD2. CDR1 and CDR2 (germline): MDHEN, SYDVKM. The CDR3 loop spans 17 amino acids. V was clipped by 4 bases and J by 3 bases; unmatched bases: 5. CDR3 loop: CASSSQGLAGGTDTQYF. The CDR3 bases are TGTGCCAGCAGTTCCCAGGGACTAGCGGGGGGAACAGATACGCAGTATTTT.

This clone was observed a single time. V gene TRBV20-1 combines with J gene TRBJ1-4, with unresolved D. The CDR3 runs to 14 residues. The V gene's germline CDR1 is DFQATT and CDR2 SNEGSKA (reference sequence). V was shortened by 3 bases and J by 8 bases, with 16 bases between the two germline ends. CDR3 residues: CSASVHLAREKLFF. CDR3 nucleotides: TGCAGTGCTAGTGTACATTTGGCTAGGGAAAAACTGTTTTTT.

The rearrangement joins TRBV9 to TRBJ2-3; D is undetermined. Deletions cut 2 bases from V and 0 bases from J, with 16 bases between. The germline gives CDR1 SGDLS, CDR2 YYNGEE. CDR3 size: 17 residues. The CDR3 is CASSVRVADRSTDTQYF. CDR3 bases: TGTGCCAGCAGCGTTCGGGTGGCAGACCGTAGCACAGATACGCAGTATTTT.

The rearrangement uses TRBV19 and TRBJ1-2; TRBD1 aligns across 7 bases. Germline values: CDR1 LNHDA, CDR2 SQIVND (reference sequence). The CDR3 consists of 14 residues. Unmatched junction bases numbered 10, after V lost 9 bases and J lost 3 bases. The CDR3 coding sequence is TGTGCCAGCGGACTGGACAGGCCTTACTATGGCTACACCTTC. It yields the protein CASGLDRPYYGYTF.

The chain couples TRBV25-1 to TRBJ2-5; possibly TRBD2 for D (6 bases). The CDR3 consists of 14 residues. Germline V gene lookup returns CDR1 MGHDK and CDR2 SYGVNS. V was trimmed by 4 bases and J by 5 bases, leaving 14 bases between them. The CDR3: CASSATGRGETQYF. The CDR3 DNA follows: TGTGCCAGCAGTGCCACGGGCCGGGGGGAGACCCAGTACTTC. Full variable domain (outside the CDR3, taken from reference TRBV25-1 and TRBJ2-5): EADIYQTPRYLVIGTGKKITLECSQTMGHDKMYWYQQDPGMELHLIHYSYGVNSTEKGDLSSESTVSRIRTEHFPLTLESARPSHTSQYLCASSATGRGETQYFGPGTRLLVL.